One and the same sample provided the 31 T cell receptor beta chains below, sequenced in a study of T cells in Graves' hyperthyroidism and ophthalmopathy. TCR beta CDR3 sequences were amplified from RNA transcripts. The study used the HTBI primer set for a first-round RT-PCR of the TCR CDR3. One entry per CDR3 protein results from TCRdb running MiXCR on the multiplex PCR reads. The data hold about 520,000 distinct CDR3 sequences, with less than 25% observed a single time. The sequencing input was blood. These TCRs come from a woman between 25 and 40 years old with Graves' ophthalmopathy.

As concerns this clonotype: Its ends do not fully match the called genes, so a read error is possible. This rearrangement joins TRBV9 to TRBJ2-2; D might be TRBD2 (5 bases). The CDR3 totals 15 residues. The germline gives CDR1 SGDLS, CDR2 YYNGEE. In nucleotides, the CDR3 is TGTGCCAGCAGCGTAGGTAGCGTAGTCACCGGGGATCTGTTTTTT. This encodes CASSVGSVVTGDLFF. Based on the CDR3 plus reference TRBV9 and TRBJ2-2, the full variable domain is DSGVTQTPKHLITATGQRVTLRCSPRSGDLSVYWYQQSLDQGLQFLIQYYNGEERAKGNILERFSAQQFPDLHSELNLSSLELGDSALYFCASSVGSVVTGDLFFGEGSRLTVL.

V is TRBV7-8 and J is TRBJ2-7; TRBD2 matches 9 bases. Germline V lookup: CDR1 SGHVS, CDR2 FQNEAQ. This CDR3 has 15 amino acids. The V and J ends lost 2 bases and 7 bases, in that order; junction bases with no gene match: 9. CDR3 sequence: CASSLLTGGGGEQYF. The CDR3 nucleotides read TGTGCCAGCAGCTTACTCACGGGCGGGGGGGGAGAGCAGTACTTC.

This clonotype was recorded many times. The V call is TRBV12-3 or TRBV12-4, the J call TRBJ1-5; D perhaps matches TRBD1 (6 bases). This CDR3 is 14 amino acids long. V shed 6 bases and J shed 2 bases, with 11 bases lying between them. CDR3 in amino acids: CASRYREGNQPQHF. CDR3 DNA: TGTGCCAGCAGATACAGGGAGGGCAATCAGCCCCAGCATTTT.

The CDR3 reads CAWSPGQGSYEQYF. The CDR3 DNA reads as TGTGCCTGGTCCCCGGGACAGGGTTCCTACGAGCAGTACTTC. This rearrangement joins TRBV30 to TRBJ2-7; 9 nucleotides match TRBD1. V shed 5 bases and J 1 base; nucleotides not matched to a gene: 6. The CDR3 length is 14 residues. Germline V gene data show CDR1 as GTSNPN and CDR2 as SVGIG (reference sequence).

The V gene is TRBV6-5, the J gene TRBJ1-2, with a possible D match to TRBD1 (5 bases). Germline V gene data show CDR1 as MNHEY and CDR2 as SVGAGI. This CDR3 is 15 amino acids long. The germline V and J ends were trimmed by 2 bases and 1 base, with 11 bases remaining between them. The CDR3 coding sequence is TGTGCCAGCAGTTACACGGGACGGTTTAACTATGGCTACACCTTC. It encodes CASSYTGRFNYGYTF.

This clonotype was recorded many times. The chain combines TRBV19 with TRBJ1-2; TRBD1 agrees at 9 bases. With 4 bases clipped from V and 8 bases from J, the junction kept 11 bases outside the gene matches. CDR3 length: 15 amino acids. Per germline, CDR1 LNHDA and CDR2 SQIVND (reference sequence). The CDR3 region has the DNA TGTGCCAGTAGTACCCACCGGGACAGGGCTGGGGGCTACACCTTC. Its protein product is CASSTHRDRAGGYTF.

This chain joins TRBV11-3 and TRBJ2-2, with D possibly TRBD1 on 5 matching bases. Deletions cut 4 bases from V and 4 bases from J, with 13 bases between. The germline V gene encodes CDR1 SGHNT and CDR2 YENEEA. There are 15 residues in the CDR3. CDR3 sequence (DNA): TGTGCCAGCAGCTCGAGTCTGGGGCGCACCGGGGAGCTGTTTTTT. It specifies CASSSSLGRTGELFF.

The chain combines TRBV30 with TRBJ1-5; 8 nucleotides align to TRBD1. The CDR3 contains 13 residues. Germline CDR1 is GTSNPN and CDR2 is SVGIG (reference sequence). The V and J ends lost 3 bases and 7 bases, in that order; junction bases with no gene match: 5. CDR3 sequence reads: CAWSPQGAQPQHF. CDR3 coding DNA: TGTGCCTGGAGCCCTCAGGGGGCACAGCCCCAGCATTTT.

At least ten counts were recorded for this clonotype. This rearrangement joins TRBV30 to TRBJ2-2; D may match TRBD1 or TRBD2 (5 bases each). The CDR3 spans 14 residues. Germline-derived CDR1 and CDR2 are GTSNPN and SVGIG (reference sequence). V was clipped by 4 bases and J by 4 bases, with 13 bases between them. The CDR3 sequence: CAWMLPGRTGELFF. The CDR3 DNA sequence: TGTGCCTGGATGCTGCCGGGGCGCACCGGGGAGCTGTTTTTT. Looking up the rest from reference TRBV30 and TRBJ2-2 gives the full variable domain: SQTIHQWPATLVQPVGSPLSLECTVEGTSNPNLYWYRQAAGRGLQLLFYSVGIGQISSEVPQNLSASRPQDRQFILSSKKLLLSDSGFYLCAWMLPGRTGELFFGEGSRLTVL.

The gene calls are TRBV6-2 or TRBV6-3 and TRBJ2-2; 9 bases map to TRBD2. After removal of 5 bases from V and 0 bases from J, the junction contained 10 bases not matched to a gene. The germline V gene encodes CDR1 MNHEY and CDR2 SVGEGT. CDR3 length: 18 residues. CDR3 DNA sequence: TGTGCCAGCAGTCTCAACCCGGGACTAGCCGCGAACACCGGGGAGCTGTTTTTT. This translates into CASSLNPGLAANTGELFF.

J is TRBJ2-7 and V is TRBV6-1, with D possibly being TRBD1 or TRBD2 (5 bases each). The CDR3 contains 14 residues. V was cut by 6 bases and J by 7 bases, with 19 bases left in between. Germline lookup yields CDR1 MNHNS and CDR2 SASEGT. This chain's CDR3 is CASSRTQTTGEQYF. The CDR3 DNA sequence: TGTGCCAGCAGCCGGACACAGACAACGGGGGAGCAGTACTTC.

This clonotype was observed a few times. V gene TRBV14 combines with J gene TRBJ2-1; no reliable D call. CDR3 length: 16 residues. V was trimmed by 0 bases and J by 0 bases, leaving 9 bases between them. CDR1 is SGHDN and CDR2 is FVKESK in the germline V gene. The CDR3 sequence: CASSQDVGLSYNEQFF. For the CDR3, the DNA is TGTGCCAGCAGCCAAGATGTAGGCCTCTCCTACAATGAGCAGTTCTTC. Drawing the rest from reference TRBV14 and TRBJ2-1, the complete variable domain is EAGVTQFPSHSVIEKGQTVTLRCDPISGHDNLYWYRRVMGKEIKFLLHFVKESKQDESGMPNNRFLAERTGGTYSTLKVQPAELEDSGVYFCASSQDVGLSYNEQFFGPGTRLTVL.

The V call is TRBV24-1, the J call TRBJ2-5; either TRBD1 or TRBD2 may supply D (5 bases each). Germline V gene data show CDR1 as KGHDR and CDR2 as SFDVKD. The CDR3 has 16 amino acids. V was shortened by 2 bases and J by 2 bases, with 14 bases between the two germline ends. CDR3 nucleotides: TGTGCCACCAGTGATTCGGGACGGCGTAAACAAGAGACCCAGTACTTC. Translation: CATSDSGRRKQETQYF.

This chain links TRBV5-1 with TRBJ2-2, with D perhaps matching TRBD1 or TRBD2 (6 bases each). This CDR3 is built from 16 residues. Germline V CDR1 and CDR2: SGHRS, YFSETQ. Trimming stripped 3 bases from V and 0 bases from J, with 12 bases between. The CDR3 DNA sequence: TGCGCCAGCAGCTGGGGGGCCAGCACGAACACCGGGGAGCTGTTTTTT. This translates into CASSWGASTNTGELFF.

V gene TRBV12-3 or TRBV12-4 combines with J gene TRBJ1-2; D unclear. The CDR3 loop spans 12 amino acids. Trimming left V 6 bases short and J 1 base short, with 6 bases between. The CDR3 DNA reads as TGTGCCAGCAGGGGTCATAACTATGGCTACACCTTC. As protein: CASRGHNYGYTF.

The sample holds many counts of this clonotype. The V call is TRBV10-3, the J call TRBJ1-1; D ambiguous. Trimming took 7 bases from V and 2 from J, leaving 11 bases between them. This CDR3 has 13 amino acids. Germline-derived CDR1 and CDR2 are ENHRY and SYGVKD. Here the CDR3 DNA reads TGTGCCATCACTAAGACGGACAACACTGAAGCTTTCTTT. It codes for CAITKTDNTEAFF.

The table lists this clonotype with many counts. V usage is TRBV25-1 and J usage is TRBJ1-1, with D possibly TRBD1 on 5 matching bases. Trimming cost V 2 bases and J 6 bases, with 10 bases left between them. The V gene's germline CDR1 is MGHDK and CDR2 SYGVNS. CDR3 length equals 13 residues. DNA for the CDR3: TGTGCCAGCAGTGAACATCGGGGGGCTGAAGCTTTCTTT. This translates into CASSEHRGAEAFF.

The V gene is TRBV12-3 or TRBV12-4, the J gene TRBJ1-1; D call uncertain. V was shortened by 8 bases and J by 5 bases, with 15 bases between the two germline ends. CDR3 size: 13 residues. The chain's CDR3 is CASLRPWGTEAFF. In nucleotides, the CDR3 is TGTGCCAGCCTACGACCCTGGGGAACTGAAGCTTTCTTT.

The sample holds many counts of this clonotype. The J gene is TRBJ1-2, the V gene TRBV29-1, with TRBD1 as a possible D gene (5 bases). The germline V gene has CDR1 SQVTM and CDR2 ANQGSEA. The CDR3 sequence is 13 residues long. V was cut by 5 bases and J by 3 bases, with 13 bases left in between. CDR3 region: CSVRGGRDYGYTF. The CDR3 coding sequence is TGCAGCGTTCGCGGGGGTCGGGACTATGGCTACACCTTC.

This clonotype was recorded many times. The chain carries TRBV6-2 or TRBV6-3 and TRBJ2-7; D is ambiguous. Germline V gives CDR1 MNHEY, CDR2 SVGEGT. The CDR3 contains 14 residues. V lost 2 bases and J lost 0, with 8 bases in between. The DNA for the CDR3 is TGTGCCAGCAGTTACATGGCGGCCTCCTACGAGCAGTACTTC. It translates to CASSYMAASYEQYF.

This clonotype was observed many times. The rearrangement links TRBV7-9 to TRBJ1-1; weak D call: TRBD1 (6 bases). Looked up from germline, CDR1 is SEHNR and CDR2 is FQNEAQ (reference sequence). The CDR3 loop spans 11 amino acids. CDR3 sequence reads: CSSLPQGTTFF. In DNA form, the CDR3 reads TGTTCCTCCCTTCCGCAGGGGACAACTTTCTTT.

This sequence joins TRBV11-2 and TRBJ1-1; D unclear. V shed 4 bases and J shed 1 base, with 10 bases lying between them. This CDR3 region has 14 residues. Germline assignment: CDR1 SGHAT and CDR2 FQNNGV. The CDR3 DNA reads as TGTGCCAGCAGCTCGGATAGTACGAACACTGAAGCTTTCTTT. This encodes CASSSDSTNTEAFF.

This clonotype has at least ten counts. This clone may be a read error of a much larger clone one base away. The V and J genes are TRBV6-1 and TRBJ1-1, with D tentatively TRBD1 (5 bases). The CDR3 covers 14 residues. The germline CDR1 and CDR2 sequences are MNHNS and SASEGT. CDR3: CASNEAGTGSGAFF. In nucleotides, the CDR3 is TGTGCCAGCAATGAAGCCGGAACAGGTTCAGGAGCTTTCTTT.

Ten or more counts support this clonotype. The CDR3 spells CASGSHLFGELFF. The CDR3 nucleotides read TGTGCCAGTGGATCCCACCTTTTCGGGGAGCTGTTTTTT. The chain links TRBV27 to TRBJ2-2, with D unclear. CDR1 and CDR2 from the germline V gene are MNHEY and SMNVEV (reference sequence). The CDR3 is 13 amino acids. V lost 9 bases and J 7 bases, leaving 15 bases between the germline ends.

This clonotype appeared many times. V is TRBV10-3 and J is TRBJ2-5; 12 bases are a match to TRBD1. Germline CDR1 and CDR2: ENHRY and SYGVKD. This CDR3 contains 17 residues. The junction had 9 bases not matched to a gene; V was cut back by 4 bases and J by 3 bases. The CDR3 spells CAISGGGTGGSKETQYF. CDR3 bases: TGTGCCATCAGTGGCGGGGGGACAGGGGGCTCGAAAGAGACCCAGTACTTC.

This clonotype was counted many times. As DNA, the CDR3 is TGCAGCGTCACAAAAATAGGGGAGGGGAACACTGAAGCTTTCTTT. Translation gives CSVTKIGEGNTEAFF. V is TRBV29-1 and J is TRBJ1-1; a possible D gene is TRBD1 (5 bases). The CDR3 totals 15 residues. Germline V gene data show CDR1 as SQVTM and CDR2 as ANQGSEA. V gave up 6 bases and J gave up 1 base, with 18 bases separating them.

CDR3 sequence: CASAPGRSSGTEDTQYF. CDR3 in DNA: TGTGCTAGTGCCCCCGGAAGGTCTAGCGGGACGGAAGATACGCAGTATTTT. The V call is TRBV12-5, the J call TRBJ2-3; 9 bases map to TRBD2. The V and J ends lost 7 bases and 5 bases, in that order; junction bases with no gene match: 16. This CDR3 contains 17 residues. Germline assignment: CDR1 LGHNT and CDR2 FRNRAP. Based on the CDR3 plus reference TRBV12-5 and TRBJ2-3, the full variable domain is DARVTQTPRHKVTEMGQEVTMRCQPILGHNTVFWYRQTMMQGLELLAYFRNRAPLDDSGMPKDRFSAEMPDATLATLKIQPSEPRDSAVYFCASAPGRSSGTEDTQYFGPGTRLTVL.

This clonotype was counted ten times or more. The gene calls are TRBV6-5 and TRBJ2-2; D call uncertain. Germline assignment: CDR1 MNHEY and CDR2 SVGAGI. The CDR3 sequence is 16 residues long. With 5 bases removed from V and 1 base from J, the gap between germline ends came to 14 bases. In nucleotides, the CDR3 is TGTGCCAGCAGTCCTTATAATCCACGGAACACCGGGGAGCTGTTTTTT. It is translated as CASSPYNPRNTGELFF.

This clonotype was seen more than once but under ten times. The V gene is TRBV15, the J gene TRBJ2-7; the match to TRBD2 covers 10 bases. V trimming: 8 bases; J trimming: 3 bases; junction bases outside the gene matches: 4. From germline, CDR1 is LNHNV and CDR2 YYDKDF (reference sequence). This CDR3 has 13 residues. The CDR3 sequence is CATGSGRLYEQYF. The CDR3 nucleotides are TGTGCCACCGGTAGCGGGAGGCTCTACGAGCAGTACTTC.

J is TRBJ1-1 and V is TRBV29-1; no firm D call. The germline V gene encodes CDR1 SQVTM and CDR2 ANQGSEA. V dropped 0 bases and J dropped 0 bases, with 8 bases sitting between them. The CDR3 totals 14 residues. CDR3 residues: CSVEDGQMNTEAFF. The CDR3 coding sequence is TGCAGCGTTGAAGATGGGCAGATGAACACTGAAGCTTTCTTT.

This clonotype was recorded many times. This chain uses TRBV9 with TRBJ1-1, with D uncertain. CDR1 is SGDLS, CDR2 YYNGEE, per germline. The CDR3 contains 14 residues. Trimming took off 0 bases at V and 11 bases at J, with 17 bases between the two ends. CDR3 coding DNA: TGTGCCAGCAGCGTAGGCCACATCCAAGAAGGGGCTTTCTTT. Translation: CASSVGHIQEGAFF.